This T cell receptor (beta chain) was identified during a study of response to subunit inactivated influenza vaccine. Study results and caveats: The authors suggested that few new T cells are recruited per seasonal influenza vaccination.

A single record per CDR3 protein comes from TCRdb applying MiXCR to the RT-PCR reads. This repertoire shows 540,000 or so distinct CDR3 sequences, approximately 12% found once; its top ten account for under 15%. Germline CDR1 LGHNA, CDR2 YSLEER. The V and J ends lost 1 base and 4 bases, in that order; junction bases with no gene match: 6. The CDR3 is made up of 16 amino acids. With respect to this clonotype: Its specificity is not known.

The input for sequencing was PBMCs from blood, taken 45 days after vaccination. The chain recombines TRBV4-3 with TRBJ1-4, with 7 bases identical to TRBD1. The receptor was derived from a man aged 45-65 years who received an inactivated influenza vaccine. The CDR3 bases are TGCGCCAGCAGCCAAGGGAAGGACAGGCTTAATGAAAAACTGTTTTTT. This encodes CASSQGKDRLNEKLFF.